Below, 25 T cell receptor beta chains from the same sample are listed, as sequenced in a study of blood T cells in healthy people across ages. A J-beta primer mix and a sample-barcoded 5' primer were used in a second PCR of roughly 6 to 11 cycles. TCRdb fed the 5' RACE reads into MiXCR, producing one record per CDR3 protein. Found here are some 1.5 million distinct CDR3 sequences, about 45% of them singletons; the top ten hold more than 4%. Sample: blood. These TCRs come from a woman younger than 30 in good health.

This clonotype was recorded a few times. V and J are TRBV7-9 and TRBJ1-1; the D is unclear. CDR1 SEHNR and CDR2 FQNEAQ come from the germline V gene (reference sequence). CDR3 length: 14 amino acids. Trimming shortened V by 1 base and J by 2 bases, and 8 bases separated the two germline ends. The CDR3 DNA sequence: TGTGCCAGCAGCTTAGTTGTCAGTAACACTGAAGCTTTCTTT. It specifies CASSLVVSNTEAFF.

The chain uses TRBV7-8 and TRBJ2-3; D gene unclear. CDR1 is SGHVS and CDR2 is FQNEAQ in the germline V gene. The V end was cut by 6 bases, the J end by 5 bases, with 9 bases between. CDR3 length: 12 amino acids. The CDR3 nucleotides read TGTGCCAGCAGAGACTCGCAAGATACGCAGTATTTT. Encoded protein: CASRDSQDTQYF.

This clonotype turned up a few times. J is TRBJ2-1 and V is TRBV9; D possibly corresponds to TRBD1 (6 bases). The CDR3 loop spans 16 amino acids. Germline-derived CDR1 and CDR2 are SGDLS and YYNGEE. The V end was cut by 0 bases, the J end by 6 bases, with 16 bases between. The CDR3 loop is CASSVARDEGGNEQFF. The CDR3 DNA reads TGTGCCAGCAGCGTAGCTCGGGACGAAGGGGGCAATGAGCAGTTCTTC. Full variable domain (rest looked up from reference TRBV9 and TRBJ2-1): DSGVTQTPKHLITATGQRVTLRCSPRSGDLSVYWYQQSLDQGLQFLIQYYNGEERAKGNILERFSAQQFPDLHSELNLSSLELGDSALYFCASSVARDEGGNEQFFGPGTRLTVL.

This clonotype was found a few times. The chain links TRBV4-1 to TRBJ2-7; D is uncertain. V gave up 0 bases and J gave up 7 bases, with 10 bases separating them. Germline loops: CDR1 MGHRA, CDR2 YSYEKL. The CDR3 length is 13 residues. CDR3: CASSQDSDNEQYF. The CDR3 coding sequence is TGCGCCAGCAGCCAAGATTCCGACAATGAGCAGTACTTC.

Details on this clonotype: One junction end disagrees with the germline gene, perhaps due to a read error. The chain is built from TRBV6-1 and TRBJ1-5, with TRBD1 matching over 8 bases. Germline V gene data show CDR1 as MNHNS and CDR2 as SASEGT. CDR3 length: 15 amino acids. The CDR3 DNA follows: TGTGCCAGCAACCCAGACAGGGGCCGAAATCAGCCCCGGCATTTT. Protein: CASNPDRGRNQPRHF.

This clonotype was counted a few times. The chain combines TRBV28 with TRBJ2-7, with 9 bases lining up with TRBD1. Germline values: CDR1 MDHEN, CDR2 SYDVKM. V was clipped by 6 bases and J by 3 bases; unmatched bases: 9. The CDR3 covers 15 residues. The CDR3 region is CASRVGQGPLYEQYF. The CDR3 DNA sequence: TGTGCCAGCAGGGTGGGACAGGGCCCACTCTACGAGCAGTACTTC.

The chain combines TRBV2 with TRBJ1-6; D gene unclear. Germline CDR1 is SNHLY and CDR2 is FYNNEI. Trimming took off 7 bases at V and 12 bases at J, with 19 bases between the two ends. The CDR3 runs 14 residues. The CDR3 region is CASTIESGPLPLHF. As DNA, the CDR3 is TGTGCCAGCACGATTGAGTCAGGCCCTTTACCCCTCCACTTT.

CDR3 sequence: CASSLQGLILNEQYF. CDR3 coding DNA: TGCGCCAGCAGCTTACAGGGGCTCATTTTGAATGAGCAGTACTTC. This chain uses TRBV5-1 with TRBJ2-5; the match to TRBD1 covers 7 bases. CDR3 length equals 15 residues. V was pared by 2 bases and J by 11 bases, with 15 bases of the junction left unmatched. Germline V gene data show CDR1 as SGHRS and CDR2 as YFSETQ.

This chain joins TRBV12-5 and TRBJ1-5; D gene uncertain. This CDR3 is 18 amino acids long. The germline V gene has CDR1 LGHNT and CDR2 FRNRAP. Trimming pared 2 bases from V and 2 bases from J, leaving 19 bases between. CDR3 protein: CASGLISVGYMCNQPQHF. Here the CDR3 DNA reads TGTGCTAGTGGTTTGATTTCAGTGGGGTACATGTGCAATCAGCCCCAGCATTTT.

This clonotype was observed a handful of times. This chain uses TRBV20-1 with TRBJ1-5; 8 bases match TRBD1. CDR1 and CDR2 (germline): DFQATT, SNEGSKA (reference sequence). CDR3 length: 14 amino acids. With 6 bases clipped from V and 3 bases from J, the junction kept 7 bases outside the gene matches. CDR3 coding DNA: TGCAGTGCCCAGCAGGGGGCCCCCAATCAGCCCCAGCATTTT. Translation: CSAQQGAPNQPQHF.

This clonotype has more than one count but fewer than ten. V and J are TRBV5-1 and TRBJ2-5; tentatively, D is TRBD1 (5 bases). With 0 bases removed from V and 2 bases from J, the gap between germline ends came to 11 bases. Germline lookup yields CDR1 SGHRS and CDR2 YFSETQ. The CDR3 totals 15 residues. The CDR3 protein is CASSLVRQGQETQYF. DNA of the CDR3: TGCGCCAGCAGCTTGGTGAGGCAGGGACAAGAGACCCAGTACTTC. The whole variable domain, remainder taken from reference TRBV5-1 and TRBJ2-5, is KAGVTQTPRYLIKTRGQQVTLSCSPISGHRSVSWYQQTPGQGLQFLFEYFSETQRNKGNFPGRFSGRQFSNSRSEMNVSTLELGDSALYLCASSLVRQGQETQYFGPGTRLLVL.

This CDR3 is CASSLGRTSGTYNEQFF. CDR3 coding DNA: TGTGCCAGCAGCTTAGGCAGGACTAGCGGGACCTACAATGAGCAGTTCTTC. V gene TRBV7-9 combines with J gene TRBJ2-1; TRBD2 matches 12 bases. Germline V CDR1 and CDR2: SEHNR, FQNEAQ (reference sequence). Germline trimming cut 1 base from V and 2 bases from J; bases unmatched to any gene: 3. The CDR3 loop spans 17 amino acids.

This chain connects TRBV7-8 to TRBJ2-7; tentative D call: TRBD1 (5 bases). The V gene lost 5 bases and the J gene lost 2 bases, with 22 bases spanning the gap. Per the germline V gene, CDR1 is SGHVS and CDR2 is FQNEAQ. This CDR3 region has 17 residues. The DNA for the CDR3 is TGTGCCAGCAGCACGAGAACCAGGGCTTCAATTACCTACGAGCAGTACTTC. The encoded protein is CASSTRTRASITYEQYF.

This clonotype appeared a few times. This chain joins TRBV29-1 and TRBJ1-2; the match to TRBD1 covers 9 bases. The V and J ends lost 0 bases and 6 bases, in that order; junction bases with no gene match: 5. The CDR3 loop spans 14 amino acids. Germline values: CDR1 SQVTM, CDR2 ANQGSEA. The CDR3 bases are TGCAGCGTTGAAGATCTCGGGACAGGGCATGGCTACACCTTC. Residues: CSVEDLGTGHGYTF.

In its sample, this clonotype was seen a few times. The chain employs TRBV4-3 and TRBJ2-5, with D possibly being TRBD1 (5 bases). Germline V CDR1 and CDR2: LGHNA, YSLEER. V lost 3 bases and J lost 5, with 28 bases in between. CDR3 length equals 19 residues. CDR3 coding DNA: TGCGCCAGCAGCCAGGACACGTTTGTCACAGGTTCCTTAGGGGAGACCCAGTACTTC. Translated: CASSQDTFVTGSLGETQYF.

The chain is built from TRBV27 and TRBJ2-7; D is ambiguous. Trimming took 0 bases from V and 0 from J, leaving 12 bases between them. The CDR3 is 16 amino acids. The germline V gene encodes CDR1 MNHEY and CDR2 SMNVEV (reference sequence). The CDR3 coding sequence is TGTGCCAGCAGTTTATCTGAGAGCACCTTCTCCTACGAGCAGTACTTC. It is translated as CASSLSESTFSYEQYF.

This sequence joins TRBV21-1 and TRBJ2-2. TRBV21-1 is a pseudogene. The CDR3 contains 18 residues. The CDR3, as DNA: TGTGCCAGCAGCAAAGAGGCCAGTCGAGTATGGAACACCGGGGAGCTGTTTTTT. It encodes CASSKEASRVWNTGELFF.

The J gene is TRBJ2-3, the V gene TRBV9; tentatively, D is TRBD2 (5 bases). This CDR3 spans 14 amino acids. Trimming removed 0 bases at V and 5 bases at J, with 10 bases between. CDR1 and CDR2 (germline): SGDLS, YYNGEE. This chain's CDR3 is CASSVVAREDTQYF. Here the CDR3 DNA reads TGTGCCAGCAGCGTAGTAGCTCGGGAAGATACGCAGTATTTT.

This chain joins TRBV20-1 and TRBJ2-7; D gene ambiguous. The germline gives CDR1 DFQATT, CDR2 SNEGSKA (reference sequence). Trimming removed 3 bases at V and 3 bases at J, with 15 bases between. This CDR3 region has 14 residues. The CDR3 spells CSASLVEALYEQYF. CDR3 DNA sequence: TGCAGTGCTAGTCTGGTAGAAGCCCTCTACGAGCAGTACTTC.

This clonotype turned up a few times. The chain has TRBV7-9 and TRBJ2-1; 13 nucleotides line up with TRBD2. Germline CDR1 reads SEHNR; CDR2 reads FQNEAQ (reference sequence). The CDR3 has 18 residues. J lost 0 bases, V lost 6 bases, and 8 bases had no gene match. The CDR3, as DNA: TGTGCCAGCAGTACTACTAGCGGGGGGGATAGCTCCTACAATGAGCAGTTCTTC. This sequence encodes CASSTTSGGDSSYNEQFF.

This chain joins TRBV28 and TRBJ2-5; D possibly corresponds to TRBD1 (6 bases). Germline values: CDR1 MDHEN, CDR2 SYDVKM. V was shortened by 2 bases and J by 6 bases, with 13 bases between the two germline ends. The CDR3 runs to 14 residues. This CDR3 reads CASSLTGSRKTQYF. DNA of the CDR3: TGTGCCAGCAGTTTAACAGGGTCAAGGAAGACCCAGTACTTC.

This clonotype was counted a few times. The chain links TRBV7-2 to TRBJ2-7; possible D gene TRBD2, 6 bases. Germline values: CDR1 SGHTA, CDR2 FQGNSA. The ends were cut back, 3 bases at V and 2 bases at J, with 11 bases in the middle. This CDR3 contains 14 residues. This chain's CDR3 is CASSLFGGTYEQYF. In nucleotides, the CDR3 is TGTGCCAGCAGCTTGTTCGGCGGGACCTACGAGCAGTACTTC.

This clonotype was detected only a few times. The V call is TRBV7-8, the J call TRBJ2-3; D gene ambiguous. The germline V and J ends were trimmed by 2 bases and 0 bases, with 9 bases remaining between them. The CDR3 loop spans 15 amino acids. Germline V CDR1 and CDR2: SGHVS, FQNEAQ. CDR3 bases: TGTGCCAGCAGCTTACGACAACGCAGCACAGATACGCAGTATTTT. Protein product: CASSLRQRSTDTQYF. Looking up the rest from reference TRBV7-8 and TRBJ2-3 gives the full variable domain: GAGVSQSPRYKVAKRGQDVALRCDPISGHVSLFWYQQALGQGPEFLTYFQNEAQLDKSGLPSDRFFAERPEGSVSTLKIQRTQQEDSAVYLCASSLRQRSTDTQYFGPGTRLTVL.

This clonotype was seen only a few times. V and J are TRBV5-6 and TRBJ2-7; no reliable D call. Looked up from germline, CDR1 is SGHDT and CDR2 is YYEEEE. The CDR3 length is 12 residues. V lost 2 bases to trimming and J lost 6 bases, with 9 bases between them. The CDR3: CASSLTKVEQYF. CDR3 bases: TGTGCCAGCAGCTTAACAAAGGTCGAGCAGTACTTC.

V is TRBV11-2 and J is TRBJ2-1; D may be TRBD2 (5 bases). Germline CDR1 is SGHAT and CDR2 is FQNNGV. CDR3 length: 12 amino acids. V lost 5 bases, J lost 8 bases, and 10 bases lay in between. The CDR3 DNA is TGTGCCAGCAGCCGGGAAACCTATGAGCAGTTCTTC. Amino acid sequence: CASSRETYEQFF. Based on the CDR3 plus reference TRBV11-2 and TRBJ2-1, the full variable domain is EAGVAQSPRYKIIEKRQSVAFWCNPISGHATLYWYQQILGQGPKLLIQFQNNGVVDDSQLPKDRFSAERLKGVDSTLKIQPAKLEDSAVYLCASSRETYEQFFGPGTRLTVL.